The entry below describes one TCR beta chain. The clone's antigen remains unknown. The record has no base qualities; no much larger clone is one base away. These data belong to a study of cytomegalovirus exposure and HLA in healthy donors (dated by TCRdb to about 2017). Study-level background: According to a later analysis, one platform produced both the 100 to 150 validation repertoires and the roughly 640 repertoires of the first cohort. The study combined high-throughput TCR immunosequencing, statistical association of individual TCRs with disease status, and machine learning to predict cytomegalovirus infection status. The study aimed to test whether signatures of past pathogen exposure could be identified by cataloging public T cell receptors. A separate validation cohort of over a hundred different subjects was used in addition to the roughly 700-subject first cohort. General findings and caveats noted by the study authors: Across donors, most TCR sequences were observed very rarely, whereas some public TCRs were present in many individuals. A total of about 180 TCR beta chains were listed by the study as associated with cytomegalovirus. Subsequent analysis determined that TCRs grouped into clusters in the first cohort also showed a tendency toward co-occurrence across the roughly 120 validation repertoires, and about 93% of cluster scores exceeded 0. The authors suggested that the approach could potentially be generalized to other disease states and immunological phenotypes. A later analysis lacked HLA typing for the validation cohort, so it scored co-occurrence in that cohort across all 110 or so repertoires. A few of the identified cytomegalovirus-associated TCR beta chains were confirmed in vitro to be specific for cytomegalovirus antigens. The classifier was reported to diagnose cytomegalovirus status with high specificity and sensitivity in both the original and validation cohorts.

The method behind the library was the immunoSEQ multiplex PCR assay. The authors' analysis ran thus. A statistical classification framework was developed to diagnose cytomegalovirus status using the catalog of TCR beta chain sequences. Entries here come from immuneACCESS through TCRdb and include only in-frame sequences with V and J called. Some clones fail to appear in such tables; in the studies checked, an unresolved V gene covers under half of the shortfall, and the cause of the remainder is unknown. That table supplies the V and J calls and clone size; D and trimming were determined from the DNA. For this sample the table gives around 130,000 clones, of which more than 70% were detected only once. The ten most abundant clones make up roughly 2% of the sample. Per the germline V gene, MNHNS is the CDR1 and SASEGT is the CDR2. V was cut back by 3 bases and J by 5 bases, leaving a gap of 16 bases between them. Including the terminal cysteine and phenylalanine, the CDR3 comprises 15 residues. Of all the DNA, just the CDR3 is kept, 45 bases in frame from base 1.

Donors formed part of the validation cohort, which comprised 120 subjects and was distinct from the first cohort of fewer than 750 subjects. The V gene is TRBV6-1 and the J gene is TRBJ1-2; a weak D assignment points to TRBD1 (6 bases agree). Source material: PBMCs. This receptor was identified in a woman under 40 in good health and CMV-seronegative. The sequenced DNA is TGTGCCAGCAGTGATCCCCCGGACAGTCCGTATGGCTACACCTTC. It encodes CASSDPPDSPYGYTF.